Listed below are T cell receptor beta chains from one sample, sequenced in a study of early T cells in non-severe SARS-CoV-2 infection. TCRdb used MiXCR to reprocess the 5' RACE reads, holding one entry per CDR3 protein. The sample has under 85,000 distinct CDR3 sequences, 9% to 13% seen once. The sample taken for sequencing was whole blood. These receptors were taken from an adult who was a healthcare worker with PCR-confirmed SARS-CoV-2 infection or an uninfected control (not recorded which). The CDR3 runs from the conserved cysteine through the conserved F or W. The order of the fields is J gene, CDR3 length, V gene, D gene, clone size, CDR3 protein, CDR3 DNA. A D gene is named only where the DNA matches it firmly. For some rows the clone size is stated as once, few or many, or as a class when expanded; others skip it.

TRBJ1-6 15 TRBV7-3 TRBD1 many CASSLLGQGDSPLHF TGTGCCAGCAGCTTATTGGGACAGGGCGACTCACCCCTCCACTTT
TRBJ1-2 13 TRBV20-1 NA many CSARGASNYGYTF TGCAGTGCTAGGGGGGCCTCTAACTATGGCTACACCTTC
TRBJ2-1 15 TRBV9 NA NA CASSPTASAYNEQFF TGTGCCAGCAGCCCTACGGCAAGTGCCTACAATGAGCAGTTCTTC
TRBJ2-5 15 TRBV7-9 TRBD2 few CASSLLASGRETQYF TGTGCCAGCAGCTTACTTGCTAGCGGAAGAGAGACCCAGTACTTC
TRBJ1-5 14 TRBV1 NA few CTSSWGIWTQPQHF TGCACCAGCAGCTGGGGTATATGGACGCAGCCCCAGCATTTT
TRBJ2-5 17 TRBV27 NA NA CASSRMSGLTLQETQYF TGTGCCAGCAGTAGGATGTCGGGACTGACTTTACAAGAGACCCAGTACTTC
TRBJ1-2 13 TRBV19 NA NA CASTAGREYGYTF TGTGCCAGTACCGCCGGCAGGGAGTATGGCTACACCTTC
TRBJ2-3 15 TRBV7-8 NA NA CASSLRGKVSDTQYF TGTGCCAGCAGCTTACGGGGGAAAGTTTCAGATACGCAGTATTTT
TRBJ1-1 13 TRBV29-1 NA many CSVSGHLNTEAFF TGCAGCGTCTCGGGACATCTTAACACTGAAGCTTTCTTT
TRBJ2-3 13 TRBV20-1 TRBD1 NA CSGGQGATDTQYF TGCAGTGGGGGACAGGGGGCCACAGATACGCAGTATTTT
TRBJ2-7 13 TRBV11-2 TRBD1 many CASSFTGEYEQYF TGTGCCAGCAGCTTCACAGGGGAATACGAGCAGTACTTC
TRBJ2-5 14 TRBV7-7 NA NA CASSLAAGLQTQYF TGTGCTAGCAGCTTAGCGGCGGGCCTACAGACCCAGTACTTC
TRBJ2-1 16 TRBV29-1 NA many CSVTNLAALGYNEQFF TGCAGCGTCACCAATTTAGCTGCCCTCGGCTACAATGAGCAGTTCTTC
TRBJ1-6 19 TRBV7-2 NA NA CASSLGVFEIYSYNSPLHF TGTGCCAGCAGCTTAGGGGTGTTTGAGATTTACTCCTATAATTCACCCCTCCACTTT
TRBJ1-2 14 TRBV30 NA few CAWTLTRGAGGYTF TGTGCCTGGACCCTGACGCGGGGGGCGGGAGGCTACACCTTC
TRBJ1-2 12 TRBV29-1 TRBD1 NA CSAGTVNYGYTF TGCAGCGCCGGGACAGTTAACTATGGCTACACCTTC
TRBJ2-3 14 TRBV5-1 NA many CASSLGWAEDTQYF TGCGCCAGCAGCTTAGGGTGGGCCGAAGATACGCAGTATTTT
TRBJ1-2 15 TRBV20-1 TRBD1 many CSARDVGTANYGYTF TGCAGTGCTAGAGATGTCGGGACAGCTAACTATGGCTACACCTTC
TRBJ2-3 14 TRBV10-3 TRBD2 few CAISRLAGDDTQYF TGTGCCATCAGTAGACTAGCGGGGGACGATACGCAGTATTTT
TRBJ2-7 14 TRBV12-3/TRBV12-4 NA many CASRPGSDPYEQYF TGTGCCAGCAGACCAGGGTCAGATCCCTACGAGCAGTACTTC
TRBJ2-2 14 TRBV4-1 NA NA CASSPGGNTGELFF TGCGCCAGCAGCCCTGGCGGGAACACCGGGGAGCTGTTTTTT
TRBJ2-3 16 TRBV7-2 NA many CASSSALNLGTDTQYF TGTGCCAGCAGCTCAGCTCTGAATCTAGGCACAGATACGCAGTATTTT
TRBJ1-5 15 TRBV6-4 TRBD1 few CASIPGTESNQPQHF TGTGCCAGCATCCCGGGGACAGAAAGCAATCAGCCCCAGCATTTT
TRBJ1-5 16 TRBV28 NA few CASSSPSRGGNQPQHF TGTGCCAGCAGTTCGCCTAGCCGGGGGGGGAATCAGCCCCAGCATTTT
TRBJ2-5 12 TRBV7-6 NA few CASSRARETQYF TGTGCCAGCAGCCGGGCCCGGGAGACCCAGTACTTC
TRBJ2-7 17 TRBV20-1 TRBD2 NA CSARDPGTSGSGNEQYF TGCAGTGCTAGAGACCCCGGGACTAGCGGGAGTGGGAACGAGCAGTACTTC
TRBJ2-5 15 TRBV15 NA few CATSRDGGPQETQYF TGTGCCACCAGCAGAGACGGGGGGCCCCAAGAGACCCAGTACTTC